The T cell receptor (beta chain) under discussion was sequenced for a study of OX40 agonist ivuxolimab in advanced cancers. For the study at large: Earlier treatment with anti-PD-1, anti-PD-L1 or anti-CTLA-4 was permitted, and over 35% had received some.

General study findings and limits: No antigen was identified for the clonally expanded peripheral T cells.

Trimming removed 2 bases at V and 8 bases at J, with 15 bases between. The CDR3 sequence is 15 residues long. Per the germline V gene, CDR1 is SNHLY and CDR2 is FYNNEI. The sample holds a few counts of this clone. What it recognizes is unknown. Sequencing was performed with immunoSEQ multiplex PCR; in TCRdb, only in-frame clones are kept and a portion is missing. The top ten clones hold around 0.76% of a sample with fewer than 60,000 clones, 80% to 90% of them seen once. Specimen: CD4+ or CD8+ T cells sorted from blood, collected in a trial of the OX40 agonist ivuxolimab. The chain carries TRBV2 and TRBJ1-4; TRBD1 is a possible D gene (6 bases). The receptor's source is an adult with an advanced solid tumor such as melanoma, head and neck, liver or kidney cancer. The CDR3 DNA reads as TGTGCCAGCAGTGAATCGGGGGGCCCTTTGGAAAAACTGTTTTTT. Its translation is CASSESGGPLEKLFF.